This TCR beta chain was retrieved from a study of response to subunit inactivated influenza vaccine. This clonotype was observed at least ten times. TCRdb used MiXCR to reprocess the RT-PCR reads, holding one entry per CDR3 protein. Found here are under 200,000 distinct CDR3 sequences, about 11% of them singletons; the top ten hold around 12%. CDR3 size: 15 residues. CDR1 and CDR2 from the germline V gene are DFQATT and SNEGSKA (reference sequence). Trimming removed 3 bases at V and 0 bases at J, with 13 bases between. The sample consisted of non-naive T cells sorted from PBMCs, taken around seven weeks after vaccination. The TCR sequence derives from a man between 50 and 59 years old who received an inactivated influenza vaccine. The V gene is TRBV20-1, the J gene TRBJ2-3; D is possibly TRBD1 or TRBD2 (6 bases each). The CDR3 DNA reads TGCAGTGCTAGCTTCGGAGGGGGGAGCACAGATACGCAGTATTTT. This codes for CSASFGGGSTDTQYF.